This TCR beta chain was recovered during a study of blood T cells in healthy people across ages. A sample-barcoded 5' primer and a J-beta primer mix were used in a second PCR of roughly 6 to 11 cycles. Sequencing yielded, for each sample, at least 3 million paired-end reads carrying CDR3. TCRdb re-analysed the 5' RACE reads in MiXCR, keeping a single row per CDR3 protein. Of about a million distinct CDR3 sequences listed, roughly 51% are singletons. This clonotype was seen just once. Its antigen is currently unknown. Study-level points and caveats: Higher naive T cell percentage went strongly together with higher TCR beta diversity. Long-lived and aged donors differed, with more naive CD4+ cells and higher diversity in the long-lived.

This clonotype originated in a woman aged 55-69 years in good health. The specimen sequenced was blood.

The CDR3 is CASSLGTTPSTDTQYF. The CDR3 nucleotides are TGTGCCAGCAGCCTTGGGACTACCCCTAGCACAGATACGCAGTATTTT. J is TRBJ2-3 and V is TRBV7-8; 7 nucleotides agree with TRBD2. Germline values: CDR1 SGHVS, CDR2 FQNEAQ. The CDR3 loop spans 16 amino acids. Trimming cost V 5 bases and J 0 bases; bases outside gene matches: 8.